Given below is one T cell receptor beta chain in context. Germline CDR1 and CDR2: LNHDA and SQIVND (reference sequence). Trimming cost V 4 bases and J 5 bases; bases outside gene matches: 5. The CDR3 runs to 14 residues. Researchers partitioned CD4+ cells into CD45RA+ naive and CD45RA-negative memory subsets. The data were obtained in a study of shared clonotypes between healthy human individuals. The table came from immunoSEQ multiplex PCR; TCRdb's copy has only in-frame clones and leaves some out. The repertoire holds hundreds of thousands of clones, with roughly 72% as singletons. This TCR came from a woman in her thirties in good health. Sequenced sample: memory CD4+ T cells sorted from blood. Subset reported: CD45RA-negative fraction. The chain couples TRBV19 to TRBJ2-7, with 10 bases matching TRBD1. The CDR3 is CASSTSTGGHEQYF. The CDR3 coding sequence is TGTGCCAGTAGTACCTCGACAGGGGGCCACGAGCAGTACTTC.